This entry lists 4 T cell receptor beta chains sequenced from one sample in a study of T-cell memory formation after mild COVID-19. MiXCR, run by TCRdb on the 5' RACE reads, gives a single entry per CDR3 protein. Counted here are roughly 80,000 distinct CDR3 sequences, roughly 13% occurring once; the ten biggest clones make up 25% to 35%. The sample comprised PBMCs or a T cell subset sorted from them (not recorded which). These receptors originate from an adult woman who had mild COVID-19 (a few samples of this study predate the infection). Cell type and time point are not known.

This clonotype was seen a handful of times. This chain links TRBV7-9 with TRBJ2-5; 7 nucleotides agree with TRBD1. This CDR3 spans 16 amino acids. Trimming cost V 1 base and J 2 bases; bases outside gene matches: 7. Germline CDR1 and CDR2: SEHNR and FQNEAQ (reference sequence). For the CDR3, the DNA is TGTGCCAGCAGCTTAGGATTCGGGGACAGACAAGAGACCCAGTACTTC. This gives the protein CASSLGFGDRQETQYF.

This clonotype has just a few counts. This CDR3 reads CASSRSTGTLTGELFF. CDR3 bases: TGCGCCAGCAGCCGTTCGACCGGGACACTCACCGGGGAGCTGTTTTTT. This chain joins TRBV5-1 and TRBJ2-2; possible D gene TRBD1, 6 bases. The CDR3 loop spans 16 amino acids. Germline-derived CDR1 and CDR2 are SGHRS and YFSETQ. V was pared by 4 bases and J by 4 bases, with 17 bases between.

V gene TRBV6-5 combines with J gene TRBJ2-1, with D uncertain. Trimming cost V 0 bases and J 5 bases, with 14 bases left between them. The germline gives CDR1 MNHEY, CDR2 SVGAGI. The CDR3 sequence is 16 residues long. The CDR3 DNA is TGTGCCAGCAGTTACTCGACAAGCACGGTTAACAATGAGCAGTTCTTC. This codes for CASSYSTSTVNNEQFF.

The rearrangement uses TRBV6-1 and TRBJ2-7; a possible D gene is TRBD2 (6 bases). The CDR3 runs 14 residues. V was shortened by 6 bases and J by 3 bases, with 15 bases between the two germline ends. CDR1 and CDR2 (germline): MNHNS, SASEGT. The CDR3, as DNA: TGTGCCAGCAGGATCCGGGACTCACTCTACGAGCAGTACTTC. This sequence encodes CASRIRDSLYEQYF.